The entry below gives a single T cell receptor (beta chain) sequence along with its context. The antigen is unknown. These data belong to a study of graft-versus-host responses after intestinal transplantation. In the study overall: Recipients underwent multivisceral, liver-intestinal, or isolated intestinal transplants. Each recipient received anti-thymocyte globulin induction, then tacrolimus and steroids for two to three years.

The protocol was immunoSEQ multiplex PCR, while the TCRdb copy is restricted to in-frame clones and leaves out a portion. The sample lists about 85,000 clones, 75% to 95% occurring once. V was cut by 1 base and J by 2 bases, with 13 bases left in between. This CDR3 spans 16 amino acids. Germline V gene lookup returns CDR1 LGHNA and CDR2 YNFKEQ. The sequences come from unstimulated CD8+ T cells sorted from spleen or lymph node cells, collected before transplant. The V call is TRBV4-2, the J call TRBJ2-3, with D maybe TRBD2 (5 bases). The source of this sequence is a human donor who was the organ donor for an intestinal transplant. CDR3 nucleotide sequence: TGTGCCAGCAGCCAAGCTGCCTACGGGGACACAGATACGCAGTATTTT. It encodes CASSQAAYGDTDTQYF.